This entry lists 10 T cell receptor beta chains sequenced from one sample in a study of blood T cell repertoires in COVID-19. Sequencing was performed with immunoSEQ multiplex PCR; in TCRdb, only in-frame clones are kept and a portion is missing. This table has 58,000 or so clones, 60% to 85% appearing once. Sequencing input: peripheral blood. The receptors were sampled from a human donor in a cohort sampled during active COVID-19.

The chain couples TRBV18 to TRBJ1-3, with 8 bases identical to TRBD1. The CDR3 loop spans 13 amino acids. Looked up from germline, CDR1 is KGHSH and CDR2 is LQKENI. V lost 8 bases and J lost 4; bases outside the gene matches: 4. The CDR3 here is CASGQGLGNTIYF. The DNA of the CDR3 is TGTGCCAGCGGACAGGGACTCGGAAACACCATATATTTT.

The chain couples TRBV5-4 to TRBJ1-2; the D gene is possibly TRBD1 (5 bases). From germline, CDR1 is SGHNT and CDR2 YYREEE (reference sequence). The V end lost 6 bases, the J end lost 8 bases, and 17 bases lay between the germline ends. This CDR3 comprises 13 residues. CDR3 nucleotides: TGTGCCAGCACCCTCGAACCAGGGCGCGGCTACACCTTC. Encoded protein: CASTLEPGRGYTF.

V usage is TRBV28 and J usage is TRBJ2-2; the match to TRBD1 covers 10 bases. This CDR3 is 15 amino acids long. The germline gives CDR1 MDHEN, CDR2 SYDVKM. Trimming at V came to 3 bases and at J to 4 bases, leaving 2 bases not matched to a gene. The CDR3 loop reads CASSFRTGGTGELFF. CDR3 DNA: TGTGCCAGCAGTTTTAGGACAGGGGGCACCGGGGAGCTGTTTTTT.

This chain joins TRBV4-3 and TRBJ2-7; tentative D call: TRBD1 (5 bases). This CDR3 spans 13 amino acids. V dropped 3 bases and J dropped 3 bases, with 9 bases sitting between them. The germline V gene has CDR1 LGHNA and CDR2 YSLEER. As DNA, the CDR3 is TGCGCCAGCAGCCATGGGGCCGGCTACGAGCAGTACTTC. As protein: CASSHGAGYEQYF.

This clone came up a few times. V usage is TRBV19 and J usage is TRBJ2-7; 10 bases match TRBD2. V dropped 5 bases and J dropped 6; count of bases not matched to a gene: 4. CDR3 length: 13 amino acids. Germline CDR1 is LNHDA and CDR2 is SQIVND (reference sequence). Here the CDR3 reads CASSRSSGGEQYF. The CDR3 nucleotides are TGTGCCAGTAGTCGGTCTAGCGGGGGCGAGCAGTACTTC. Complete variable domain (other parts from reference TRBV19 and TRBJ2-7): DGGITQSPKYLFRKEGQNVTLSCEQNLNHDAMYWYRQDPGQGLRLIYYSQIVNDFQKGDIAEGYSVSREKKESFPLTVTSAQKNPTAFYLCASSRSSGGEQYFGPGTRLTVT.

CDR3 loop: CASSDSRRISNQPQHF. Here the CDR3 DNA reads TGTGCCAGCAGTGACTCGAGGCGGATAAGCAATCAGCCCCAGCATTTT. The rearrangement links TRBV6-4 to TRBJ1-5, with D unresolved. Trimming left V 0 bases short and J 1 base short, with 10 bases between. Germline V gene data show CDR1 as MRHNA and CDR2 as SNTAGT. The length of the CDR3 is 16 residues.

The V and J genes are TRBV10-3 and TRBJ1-5; 12 bases map to TRBD1. The J segment lost 4 bases and the V segment lost 4 bases, leaving 8 bases of the junction unmatched. The CDR3 runs 17 residues. The germline CDR1 and CDR2 sequences are ENHRY and SYGVKD. The CDR3 reads CAISALGQGAPNQPQHF. CDR3 nucleotides: TGTGCCATCAGTGCCCTGGGACAGGGGGCTCCTAATCAGCCCCAGCATTTT.

This sequence joins TRBV7-9 and TRBJ2-7; 7 bases match TRBD1. The germline V gene has CDR1 SEHNR and CDR2 FQNEAQ (reference sequence). With 5 bases clipped from V and 2 bases from J, the junction kept 3 bases outside the gene matches. The CDR3 covers 13 residues. The CDR3 is CASSHGTAYEQYF. CDR3 bases: TGTGCCAGCAGCCACGGGACAGCCTACGAGCAGTACTTC.

The chain uses TRBV5-4 and TRBJ1-4; D may be TRBD1 (6 bases). The CDR3 has 16 amino acids. Trimming took 0 bases from V and 0 from J, leaving 9 bases between them. Germline assignment: CDR1 SGHNT and CDR2 YYREEE (reference sequence). This CDR3 reads CASSLGPGATNEKLFF. CDR3 DNA: TGTGCCAGCAGCTTGGGTCCAGGGGCAACTAATGAAAAACTGTTTTTT.

The chain carries TRBV6-4 and TRBJ2-3; 10 bases line up with TRBD2. Trimming cost V 3 bases and J 3 bases; bases outside gene matches: 3. CDR3 length: 15 amino acids. From germline, CDR1 is MRHNA and CDR2 SNTAGT. The CDR3 reads CASSESGGGTDTQYF. The CDR3 region has the DNA TGTGCCAGCAGTGAGAGCGGGGGGGGGACAGATACGCAGTATTTT.